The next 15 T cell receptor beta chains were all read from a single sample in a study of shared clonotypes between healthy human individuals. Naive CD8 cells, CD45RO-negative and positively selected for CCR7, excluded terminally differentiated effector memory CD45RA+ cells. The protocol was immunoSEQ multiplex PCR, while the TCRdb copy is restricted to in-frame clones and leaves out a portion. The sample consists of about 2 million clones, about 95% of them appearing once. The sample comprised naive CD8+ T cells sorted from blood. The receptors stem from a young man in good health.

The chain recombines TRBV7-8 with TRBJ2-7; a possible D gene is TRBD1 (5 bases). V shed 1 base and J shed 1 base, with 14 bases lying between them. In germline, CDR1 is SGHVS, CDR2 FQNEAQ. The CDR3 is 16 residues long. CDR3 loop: CASSLVGRASSYEQYF. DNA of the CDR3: TGTGCCAGCAGCTTAGTGGGCAGGGCCTCATCCTACGAGCAGTACTTC.

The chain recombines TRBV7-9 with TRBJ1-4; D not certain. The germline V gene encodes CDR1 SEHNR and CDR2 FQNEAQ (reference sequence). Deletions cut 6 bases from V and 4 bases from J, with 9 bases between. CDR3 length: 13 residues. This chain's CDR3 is CASRWQSNEKLFF. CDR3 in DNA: TGTGCCAGCAGATGGCAGAGTAATGAAAAACTGTTTTTT. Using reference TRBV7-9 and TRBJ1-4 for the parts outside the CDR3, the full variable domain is DTGVSQNPRHKITKRGQNVTFRCDPISEHNRLYWYRQTLGQGPEFLTYFQNEAQLEKSRLLSDRFSAERPKGSFSTLEIQRTEQGDSAMYLCASRWQSNEKLFFGSGTQLSVL.

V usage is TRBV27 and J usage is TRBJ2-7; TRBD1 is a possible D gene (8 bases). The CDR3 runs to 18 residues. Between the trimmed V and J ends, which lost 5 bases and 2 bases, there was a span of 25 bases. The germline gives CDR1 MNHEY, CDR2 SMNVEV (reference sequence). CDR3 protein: CASSPSTGEGPRAYEQYF. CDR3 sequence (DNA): TGTGCCAGCAGTCCTTCGACAGGGGAGGGACCCAGAGCCTACGAGCAGTACTTC.

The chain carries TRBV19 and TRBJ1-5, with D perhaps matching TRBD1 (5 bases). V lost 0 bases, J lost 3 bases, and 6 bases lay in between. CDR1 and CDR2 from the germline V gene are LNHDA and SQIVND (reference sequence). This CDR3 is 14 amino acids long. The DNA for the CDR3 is TGTGCCAGTAGTATAGAGGACACCAATCAGCCCCAGCATTTT. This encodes CASSIEDTNQPQHF.

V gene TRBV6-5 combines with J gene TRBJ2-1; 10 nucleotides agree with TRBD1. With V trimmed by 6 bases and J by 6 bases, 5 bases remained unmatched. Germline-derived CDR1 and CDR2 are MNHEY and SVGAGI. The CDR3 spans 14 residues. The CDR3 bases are TGTGCCAGCAGAGGGGACAGGGGAGCCAATGAGCAGTTCTTC. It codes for CASRGDRGANEQFF.

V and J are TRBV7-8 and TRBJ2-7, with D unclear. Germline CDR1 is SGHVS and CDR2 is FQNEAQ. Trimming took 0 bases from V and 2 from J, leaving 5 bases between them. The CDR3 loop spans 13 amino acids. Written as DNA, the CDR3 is TGTGCCAGCAGCTTAGCATCTACCTACGAGCAGTACTTC. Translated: CASSLASTYEQYF.

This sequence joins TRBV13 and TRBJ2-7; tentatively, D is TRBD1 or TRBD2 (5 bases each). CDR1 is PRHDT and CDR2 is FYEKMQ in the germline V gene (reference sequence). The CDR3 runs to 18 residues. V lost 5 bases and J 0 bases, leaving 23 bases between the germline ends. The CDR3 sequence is CASSEAGHGNGSSYEQYF. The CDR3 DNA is TGTGCCAGCAGCGAAGCAGGACACGGGAATGGTAGCTCCTACGAGCAGTACTTC. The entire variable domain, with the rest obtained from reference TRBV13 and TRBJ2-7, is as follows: AAGVIQSPRHLIKEKRETATLKCYPIPRHDTVYWYQQGPGQDPQFLISFYEKMQSDKGSIPDRFSAQQFSDYHSELNMSSLELGDSALYFCASSEAGHGNGSSYEQYFGPGTRLTVT.

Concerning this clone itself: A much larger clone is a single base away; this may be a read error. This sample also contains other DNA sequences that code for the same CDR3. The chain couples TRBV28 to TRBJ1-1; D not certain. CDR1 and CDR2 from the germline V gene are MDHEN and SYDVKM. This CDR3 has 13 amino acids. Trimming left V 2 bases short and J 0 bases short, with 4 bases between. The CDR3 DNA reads TGTGCCAGCAGTTTAGGCGTGAACACTGAAGCTTTCTTT. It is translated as CASSLGVNTEAFF. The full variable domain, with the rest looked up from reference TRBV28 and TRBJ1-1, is DVKVTQSSRYLVKRTGEKVFLECVQDMDHENMFWYRQDPGLGLRLIYFSYDVKMKEKGDIPEGYSVSREKKERFSLILESASTNQTSMYLCASSLGVNTEAFFGQGTRLTVV.

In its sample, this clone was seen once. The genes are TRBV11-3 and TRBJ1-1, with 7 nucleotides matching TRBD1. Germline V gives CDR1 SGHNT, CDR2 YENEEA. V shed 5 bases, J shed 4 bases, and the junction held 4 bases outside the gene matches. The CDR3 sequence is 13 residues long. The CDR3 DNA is TGTGCCAGCAGCATGACAGGGCTCACTGAAGCTTTCTTT. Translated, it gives CASSMTGLTEAFF.

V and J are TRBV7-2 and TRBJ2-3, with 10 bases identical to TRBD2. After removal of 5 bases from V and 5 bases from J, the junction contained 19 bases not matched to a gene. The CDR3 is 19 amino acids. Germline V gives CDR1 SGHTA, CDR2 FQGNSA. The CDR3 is CASSVAGSSGSFGIDTQYF. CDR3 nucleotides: TGTGCCAGCAGCGTCGCCGGGTCTAGCGGGAGCTTCGGGATAGATACGCAGTATTTT.

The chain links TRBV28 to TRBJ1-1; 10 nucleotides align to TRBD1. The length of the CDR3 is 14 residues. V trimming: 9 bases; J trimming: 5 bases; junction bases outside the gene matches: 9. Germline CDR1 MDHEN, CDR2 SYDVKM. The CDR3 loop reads CASKDRGLGTEAFF. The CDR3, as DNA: TGTGCCAGTAAGGACAGGGGGTTGGGGACTGAAGCTTTCTTT.

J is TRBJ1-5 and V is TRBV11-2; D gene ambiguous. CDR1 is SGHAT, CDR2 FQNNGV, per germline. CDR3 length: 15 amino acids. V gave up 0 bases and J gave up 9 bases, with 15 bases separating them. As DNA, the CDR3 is TGTGCCAGCAGCTTAGATCAAGCAGATACATGGCCCCAGCATTTT. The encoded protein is CASSLDQADTWPQHF. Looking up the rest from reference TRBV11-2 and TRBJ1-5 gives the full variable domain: EAGVAQSPRYKIIEKRQSVAFWCNPISGHATLYWYQQILGQGPKLLIQFQNNGVVDDSQLPKDRFSAERLKGVDSTLKIQPAKLEDSAVYLCASSLDQADTWPQHFGDGTRLSIL.

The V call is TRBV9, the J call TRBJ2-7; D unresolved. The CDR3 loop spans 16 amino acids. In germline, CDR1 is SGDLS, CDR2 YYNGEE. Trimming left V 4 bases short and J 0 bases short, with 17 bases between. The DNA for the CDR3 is TGTGCCAGCAGCCCCGTAACGGGCTCCGCCTCCTACGAGCAGTACTTC. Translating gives CASSPVTGSASYEQYF. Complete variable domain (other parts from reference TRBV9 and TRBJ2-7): DSGVTQTPKHLITATGQRVTLRCSPRSGDLSVYWYQQSLDQGLQFLIQYYNGEERAKGNILERFSAQQFPDLHSELNLSSLELGDSALYFCASSPVTGSASYEQYFGPGTRLTVT.

The DNA for the CDR3 is TGTGCCAGCAGCGCCAGCGGCCACTCTGGAAACACCATATATTTT. This sequence encodes CASSASGHSGNTIYF. The V and J genes are TRBV9 and TRBJ1-3; D is unresolved. The CDR3 runs to 15 residues. Trimming took 3 bases from V and 0 from J, leaving 10 bases between them. Germline lookup yields CDR1 SGDLS and CDR2 YYNGEE. The variable domain in full, with the rest retrieved from reference TRBV9 and TRBJ1-3, is DSGVTQTPKHLITATGQRVTLRCSPRSGDLSVYWYQQSLDQGLQFLIQYYNGEERAKGNILERFSAQQFPDLHSELNLSSLELGDSALYFCASSASGHSGNTIYFGEGSWLTVV.

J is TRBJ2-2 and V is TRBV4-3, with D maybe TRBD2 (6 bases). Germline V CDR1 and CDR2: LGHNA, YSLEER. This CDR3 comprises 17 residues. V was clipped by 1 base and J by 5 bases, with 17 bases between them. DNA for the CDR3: TGCGCCAGCAGCCAAGGAAATTCCGGGACTGTGACCGGGGAGCTGTTTTTT. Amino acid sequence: CASSQGNSGTVTGELFF.